The 32 T cell receptor beta chains reported below all come from one sample, sequenced in a study of T cell repertoires in cytomegalovirus infection. TCRdb itself ran the reads through MiXCR, one entry per CDR3 protein. The sample contains about 240,000 distinct CDR3 sequences, 5% to 8.5% of which appear only once. Sequencing used PBMCs. The source is a human donor in good health (CMV status not recorded). Some clones in this sample may be carry-over from other donors' samples.

This clonotype was counted ten times or more. The chain is built from TRBV5-6 and TRBJ2-6; D is undetermined. Trimming removed 0 bases at V and 4 bases at J, with 8 bases between. Per germline, CDR1 SGHDT and CDR2 YYEEEE. The CDR3 totals 15 residues. The CDR3 reads CASSLAQTGANVLTF. Written as DNA, the CDR3 is TGTGCCAGCAGCTTGGCTCAGACAGGGGCCAACGTCCTGACTTTC.

This clonotype appeared many times. The CDR3 loop is CASSEAAISNQPQHF. The CDR3 nucleotides read TGTGCCAGCAGTGAAGCGGCTATTAGCAATCAGCCCCAGCATTTT. The chain carries TRBV2 and TRBJ1-5, with no clear D. Germline V gives CDR1 SNHLY, CDR2 FYNNEI. V lost 0 bases, J lost 0 bases, and 6 bases lay in between. The CDR3 runs 15 residues.

On this clonotype itself: A much larger clone lies one base from this, so it may be a read error. The chain combines TRBV5-1 with TRBJ2-7; D possibly corresponds to TRBD2 (6 bases). Germline V CDR1 and CDR2: SGHRS, YFSETQ. The CDR3 contains 15 residues. This CDR3 is CASRLGGLSSYEQYF. CDR3 DNA sequence: TGCGCCAGCAGATTGGGAGGCCTAAGCTCCTACGAGCAGTACTTC.

This clonotype came up many times. The rearrangement joins TRBV20-1 to TRBJ2-5, with 9 bases identical to TRBD2. The CDR3 has 15 residues. V lost 2 bases to trimming and J lost 4 bases; unmatched junction nucleotides: 8. Germline CDR1 DFQATT, CDR2 SNEGSKA (reference sequence). CDR3 residues: CSARSPGLAGETQYF. As DNA, the CDR3 is TGCAGTGCTAGATCACCGGGACTAGCAGGAGAGACCCAGTACTTC.

The table lists this clonotype with many counts. The chain uses TRBV18 and TRBJ2-5; D call uncertain. The CDR3 has 13 amino acids. Trimming shortened V by 3 bases and J by 0 bases, and 5 bases separated the two germline ends. CDR1 is KGHSH, CDR2 LQKENI, per germline. The CDR3 nucleotides are TGTGCCAGCTCACCGGGGTACCAAGAGACCCAGTACTTC. Protein product: CASSPGYQETQYF. Based on the CDR3 plus reference TRBV18 and TRBJ2-5, the full variable domain is NAGVMQNPRHLVRRRGQEARLRCSPMKGHSHVYWYRQLPEEGLKFMVYLQKENIIDESGMPKERFSAEFPKEGPSILRIQQVVRGDSAAYFCASSPGYQETQYFGPGTRLLVL.

This clonotype occurred a few times. The gene calls are TRBV12-3 or TRBV12-4 and TRBJ2-2, with TRBD2 matching over 8 bases. After removal of 8 bases from V and 5 bases from J, the junction contained 13 bases not matched to a gene. The CDR3 contains 16 residues. CDR3 nucleotides: TGTGCCAGCCGGCTCCCGGGGACGGGGGGGACCGGGGAGCTGTTTTTT. It encodes CASRLPGTGGTGELFF.

This clonotype appeared many times. The chain couples TRBV7-2 to TRBJ2-2; 10 bases fit TRBD2. This CDR3 spans 19 amino acids. J lost 2 bases, V lost 2 bases, and 11 bases had no gene match. Looked up from germline, CDR1 is SGHTA and CDR2 is FQGNSA. The CDR3, as DNA: TGTGCCAGCAGCTTAAGATCCAAGCGGGGGGGCGGTAACACCGGGGAGCTGTTTTTT. It specifies CASSLRSKRGGGNTGELFF.

This clonotype came up many times. The J gene is TRBJ1-1, the V gene TRBV30; weak D call: TRBD1 (5 bases). The CDR3 has 14 residues. Looked up from germline, CDR1 is GTSNPN and CDR2 is SVGIG (reference sequence). The V and J ends lost 2 bases and 5 bases respectively, with 15 bases between them. CDR3 sequence (DNA): TGTGCCTGGAGTCCAAGGGGAGGGTCAACTGAAGCTTTCTTT. Amino acid sequence: CAWSPRGGSTEAFF.

This clonotype was seen repeatedly, ten times or more. The chain has TRBV6-2 or TRBV6-3 and TRBJ1-5, with 9 bases aligning to TRBD1. The germline V gene has CDR1 MNHEY and CDR2 SVGEGT. With V trimmed by 5 bases and J by 6 bases, 8 bases remained unmatched. The CDR3 covers 15 residues. CDR3 residues: CASSPGTGFGQPQHF. In DNA, the CDR3 is TGTGCCAGCAGTCCCGGGACAGGGTTCGGTCAGCCCCAGCATTTT.

This clonotype was observed a handful of times. The chain couples TRBV5-8 to TRBJ1-3; 8 positions agree with TRBD1. Germline V gene data show CDR1 as SGHTS and CDR2 as YDEGEE. The CDR3 runs to 17 residues. The J segment lost 0 bases and the V segment lost 0 bases, leaving 5 bases of the junction unmatched. The DNA for the CDR3 is TGTGCCAGCAGCTTGGTCCAGGGGACAGGCTCTGGAAACACCATATATTTT. It encodes CASSLVQGTGSGNTIYF.

This clonotype was picked up a small number of times. The chain carries TRBV20-1 and TRBJ1-2, with D hard to call. Germline assignment: CDR1 DFQATT and CDR2 SNEGSKA (reference sequence). The V end lost 3 bases, the J end lost 4 bases, and 12 bases lay between the germline ends. This CDR3 contains 13 residues. This chain's CDR3 is CSASGSWAYGYTF. DNA for the CDR3: TGCAGTGCTAGCGGGTCTTGGGCCTATGGCTACACCTTC.

This clonotype was detected ten times or more. J is TRBJ1-5 and V is TRBV28; no clear D. In germline, CDR1 is MDHEN, CDR2 SYDVKM. The CDR3 covers 16 residues. Deletions cut 5 bases from V and 0 bases from J, with 14 bases between. This chain's CDR3 is CASSPGNVNSNQPQHF. For the CDR3, the DNA is TGTGCCAGCAGTCCCGGGAACGTAAATAGCAATCAGCCCCAGCATTTT.

With respect to this clonotype: A single base separates this from a much larger clone, so it may be a read error. The chain is built from TRBV29-1 and TRBJ2-1; 9 bases align to TRBD2. The ends lost 6 bases at V and 10 bases at J; junction bases unmatched: 16. CDR3 length: 15 residues. Germline V gene sequence: CDR1 SQVTM, CDR2 ANQGSEA. The CDR3 protein is CSVQGALAGMREQFF. The CDR3 DNA is TGCAGCGTCCAAGGCGCCCTAGCGGGGATGAGAGAGCAGTTCTTC.

This clonotype was found many times. The gene calls are TRBV6-5 and TRBJ2-5, with D tentatively TRBD1 (5 bases). Germline CDR1 reads MNHEY; CDR2 reads SVGAGI. CDR3 size: 14 residues. V lost 0 bases and J 1 base, leaving 6 bases between the germline ends. CDR3 amino acids: CASSYSQGQETQYF. Written as DNA, the CDR3 is TGTGCCAGCAGTTACTCCCAGGGCCAAGAGACCCAGTACTTC.

This clonotype has ten or more counts. The V call is TRBV28, the J call TRBJ1-6, with no clear D. CDR3 length: 14 amino acids. Germline V gene sequence: CDR1 MDHEN, CDR2 SYDVKM. V dropped 10 bases and J dropped 5 bases, with 15 bases sitting between them. The CDR3 DNA is TGTGCCATGAGAGGGAGTCAAAATAATTCACCCCTCCACTTT. Translation: CAMRGSQNNSPLHF.

This clonotype has just a few counts. The chain recombines TRBV27 with TRBJ2-1; 7 bases fit TRBD2. CDR1 is MNHEY and CDR2 is SMNVEV in the germline V gene (reference sequence). This CDR3 has 14 residues. The V and J ends lost 5 bases and 5 bases, in that order; junction bases with no gene match: 6. CDR3 sequence (DNA): TGTGCCAGCAGTAGCGGGACGGTGGACAATGAGCAGTTCTTC. Translation: CASSSGTVDNEQFF.

Many counts were recorded for this clonotype. The chain joins TRBV28 to TRBJ2-2; D is unclear. This CDR3 contains 11 residues. V was pared by 5 bases and J by 7 bases, with 5 bases between. The germline V gene encodes CDR1 MDHEN and CDR2 SYDVKM. CDR3 sequence: CASSLLGELFF. CDR3 nucleotide sequence: TGTGCCAGCAGTCTACTCGGGGAGCTGTTTTTT.

This clonotype was counted ten times or more. The genes are TRBV29-1 and TRBJ1-2, with a possible D match to TRBD1 (5 bases). Germline CDR1 reads SQVTM; CDR2 reads ANQGSEA. The CDR3 totals 12 residues. V lost 3 bases, J lost 0 bases, and 5 bases lay in between. The CDR3 is CSVEDTNYGYTF. In DNA form, the CDR3 reads TGCAGCGTTGAGGACACTAACTATGGCTACACCTTC.

This clonotype was detected ten times or more. The chain is built from TRBV20-1 and TRBJ1-4, with 9 bases that match TRBD1. Germline V gene sequence: CDR1 DFQATT, CDR2 SNEGSKA (reference sequence). The CDR3 loop spans 13 amino acids. Trimming removed 4 bases from V and 5 bases from J; junction bases left unmatched: 2. CDR3 DNA: TGCAGTGCTATGACAGGGGGGAATGAAAAACTGTTTTTT. Protein: CSAMTGGNEKLFF.

Many counts were recorded for this clonotype. This chain links TRBV15 with TRBJ2-7; 10 bases map to TRBD1. V dropped 0 bases and J dropped 5; count of bases not matched to a gene: 7. The CDR3 runs to 16 residues. Germline lookup yields CDR1 LNHNV and CDR2 YYDKDF (reference sequence). The CDR3 is CATSREKDRGFHEQYF. The CDR3 nucleotides read TGTGCCACCAGCAGAGAAAAGGACAGGGGGTTCCACGAGCAGTACTTC.

At least ten counts were recorded for this clonotype. The junction does not match germline at one end; this may be a read error. The chain recombines TRBV6-1 with TRBJ2-1; TRBD2 matches 7 bases. This CDR3 region has 15 residues. Germline CDR1 reads MNHNS; CDR2 reads SASEGT. CDR3 amino acids: CTSSERWGGYNEQFF. For the CDR3, the DNA is TGTACCAGCAGTGAAAGGTGGGGGGGTTACAATGAGCAGTTCTTC.

Many counts were recorded for this clonotype. The rearrangement joins TRBV5-1 to TRBJ2-7; 7 positions agree with TRBD1. Germline CDR1 reads SGHRS; CDR2 reads YFSETQ. Trimming cost V 6 bases and J 5 bases; bases outside gene matches: 14. The CDR3 totals 15 residues. CDR3 amino acids: CASTLAPGGVDEQYF. Here the CDR3 DNA reads TGCGCCAGCACCCTCGCCCCAGGGGGTGTCGACGAGCAGTACTTC.

This chain links TRBV6-1 with TRBJ2-7, with TRBD1 matching over 10 bases. Trimming removed 2 bases from V and 2 bases from J; junction bases left unmatched: 3. The CDR3 spans 15 residues. Germline V lookup: CDR1 MNHNS, CDR2 SASEGT. The CDR3, as DNA: TGTGCCAGCAGTGAAAGTGGGACAGGGGCCTACGAGCAGTACTTC. Its translation: CASSESGTGAYEQYF.

The table lists this clonotype with many counts. The J gene is TRBJ2-7, the V gene TRBV4-2; TRBD2 matches at 8 bases. Germline V CDR1 and CDR2: LGHNA, YNFKEQ. Trimming took 1 base from V and 4 from J; bases not matched to a gene: 6. The CDR3 contains 15 residues. DNA of the CDR3: TGTGCCAGCAGCCAAGTGGGGAAGCGGGGGTACGAGCAGTACTTC. It yields the protein CASSQVGKRGYEQYF.

In this sample, this clonotype turned up a few times. The chain recombines TRBV19 with TRBJ1-1; D may be TRBD1 (5 bases). With 6 bases removed from V and 6 bases from J, the gap between germline ends came to 8 bases. There are 11 residues in the CDR3. Germline V CDR1 and CDR2: LNHDA, SQIVND (reference sequence). The CDR3 DNA sequence: TGTGCCAGTAGATCGGGGGCTGAAGCTTTCTTT. It is translated as CASRSGAEAFF.

At least ten counts were recorded for this clonotype. The chain couples TRBV5-5 to TRBJ2-1, with 12 bases that match TRBD2. CDR1 is SGHKS and CDR2 is YYEKEE in the germline V gene (reference sequence). Losses at the gene ends were 1 base for V and 1 base for J; bases not matched to a gene: 3. The CDR3 length is 17 residues. The CDR3 sequence is CASSLLAGGPSYNEQFF. The CDR3 DNA reads TGTGCCAGCAGCTTGCTAGCGGGGGGGCCGTCCTACAATGAGCAGTTCTTC.

The rearrangement links TRBV3-1 to TRBJ2-1; TRBD2 matches 14 bases. CDR3 length: 17 residues. With 4 bases clipped from V and 10 bases from J, the junction kept 12 bases outside the gene matches. Germline loops: CDR1 LGHDT, CDR2 YNNKEL (reference sequence). The CDR3 DNA sequence: TGTGCCAGCAGCCCCCGACTAGCGGGAGGGTACCGATCGGAGCAGTTCTTC. It specifies CASSPRLAGGYRSEQFF.

At least ten counts were recorded for this clonotype. This chain uses TRBV4-1 with TRBJ1-4, with TRBD1 matching over 7 bases. Germline CDR1 and CDR2: MGHRA and YSYEKL. With V trimmed by 5 bases and J by 5 bases, 5 bases remained unmatched. This CDR3 is 14 amino acids long. Here the CDR3 DNA reads TGCGCCAGCAGCAAGGGACAGCAGAATGAAAAACTGTTTTTT. Residues: CASSKGQQNEKLFF.

This clonotype showed up many times. The chain joins TRBV4-3 to TRBJ2-1; D perhaps matches TRBD2 (5 bases). CDR1 LGHNA and CDR2 YSLEER come from the germline V gene. The CDR3 spans 15 residues. The V end lost 0 bases, the J end lost 15 bases, and 21 bases lay between the germline ends. CDR3 DNA: TGCGCCAGCAGCCAAGATCAAAGGACTCCCAACTCGGCGTTCTTC. Translating gives CASSQDQRTPNSAFF.

For this clonotype: This may come from a read error, since a much larger clone is one base off. The CDR3 carries no conserved terminal phenylalanine or tryptophan, so it likely arises from a read error. This chain uses TRBV29-1 with TRBJ1-6; D is unresolved. The CDR3 sequence is 13 residues long. CDR1 is SQVTM, CDR2 ANQGSEA, per germline. Trimming took 8 bases from V and 4 from J, leaving 12 bases between them. The CDR3 sequence: CSTPKPYNSPLHI. Here the CDR3 DNA reads TGCAGCACACCCAAACCTTATAATTCACCCCTCCACATT.

This clonotype was picked up many times. The chain recombines TRBV12-3 or TRBV12-4 with TRBJ1-3; no definite D call. V was shortened by 0 bases and J by 8 bases, with 14 bases between the two germline ends. The CDR3 runs to 15 residues. The DNA for the CDR3 is TGTGCCAGCAGTTTAGCCCCGGGCCGATGGGACACCATATATTTT. It is translated as CASSLAPGRWDTIYF.

This clonotype was detected ten times or more. The chain combines TRBV20-1 with TRBJ2-6; perhaps TRBD1 as D (6 bases). Germline lookup yields CDR1 DFQATT and CDR2 SNEGSKA (reference sequence). CDR3 size: 16 residues. V lost 2 bases to trimming and J lost 0 bases, with 11 bases between them. The CDR3 loop is CSARNRESSGANVLTF. The CDR3 nucleotides are TGCAGTGCTAGAAACAGGGAAAGCTCTGGGGCCAACGTCCTGACTTTC.